Following are 32 T cell receptor beta chains from one sample sequenced in a study of T cells after yellow fever vaccination. TCRdb re-derived calls from the 5' RACE reads in MiXCR, one entry per CDR3 protein. The sample consists of some 240,000 distinct CDR3 sequences, around 5.3% of them appearing once. The sequences come from CD4+ T cells sorted from PBMCs, collected on the day of the yellow fever booster vaccination. All receptors derive from a man younger than 30 who received the YFV17D yellow fever vaccine.

This clonotype has only a few counts. The gene calls are TRBV7-2 and TRBJ2-4, with TRBD2 matching over 9 bases. The CDR3 contains 16 residues. CDR1 is SGHTA and CDR2 is FQGNSA in the germline V gene. The V gene end was trimmed by 4 bases and the J gene end by 7 bases; junction bases not matched to a gene: 11. Here the CDR3 DNA reads TGTGCCAGCAGCTCTACACTTGCGGGGGGGCACAACATTCAGTACTTC. Translation: CASSSTLAGGHNIQYF.

This clonotype has only a few counts. The genes are TRBV7-2 and TRBJ2-2; D possibly corresponds to TRBD2 (6 bases). The CDR3 is 15 amino acids. Trimming cost V 0 bases and J 8 bases, with 13 bases left between them. Per the germline V gene, CDR1 is SGHTA and CDR2 is FQGNSA. CDR3 DNA sequence: TGTGCCAGCAGCTTAGCCGGGCGGGGAGCAGGGGAGCTGTTTTTT. Translating gives CASSLAGRGAGELFF.

This clonotype showed up just a few times. This rearrangement joins TRBV5-1 to TRBJ2-5; 7 bases map to TRBD1. In germline, CDR1 is SGHRS, CDR2 YFSETQ. V gave up 4 bases and J gave up 5 bases; unmatched junction bases: 5. CDR3 length: 13 amino acids. The CDR3 sequence is CASSIGGAETQYF. In DNA form, the CDR3 reads TGCGCCAGCAGCATAGGGGGCGCGGAGACCCAGTACTTC.

This sequence joins TRBV7-6 and TRBJ2-7; TRBD1 is a possible D gene (6 bases). Trimming removed 6 bases from V and 2 bases from J, with 14 bases in between. CDR3 length: 14 amino acids. CDR1 is SGHVS, CDR2 FNYEAQ, per germline. CDR3 DNA sequence: TGTGCCAGCAGTCCTCAGGGGTACCCCTACGAGCAGTACTTC. Translation gives CASSPQGYPYEQYF.

This sequence joins TRBV7-2 and TRBJ2-1; tentative D call: TRBD2 (6 bases). V lost 5 bases, J lost 12 bases, and 20 bases lay in between. The V gene's germline CDR1 is SGHTA and CDR2 FQGNSA. The CDR3 extends over 14 amino acids. CDR3 coding DNA: TGTGCCAGCAGCCCCAGCCGGGGGTCCCTCTCGCAGTTCTTC. Translating gives CASSPSRGSLSQFF.

The rearrangement links TRBV7-9 to TRBJ2-3, with 9 bases matching TRBD2. The V and J ends lost 5 bases and 5 bases, in that order; junction bases with no gene match: 11. The CDR3 is made up of 16 amino acids. CDR1 and CDR2 from the germline V gene are SEHNR and FQNEAQ (reference sequence). The CDR3 protein is CASSHTSGSGGDTQYF. The CDR3 bases are TGTGCCAGCAGCCACACCTCTGGTAGCGGGGGAGATACGCAGTATTTT.

This sequence joins TRBV6-1 and TRBJ2-1, with no clear D. From germline, CDR1 is MNHNS and CDR2 SASEGT. The CDR3 is 14 residues long. The V end was cut by 2 bases, the J end by 3 bases, with 8 bases between. The CDR3 here is CASSENWRYNEQFF. CDR3 coding DNA: TGTGCCAGCAGTGAAAACTGGCGCTACAATGAGCAGTTCTTC.

The V call is TRBV28, the J call TRBJ2-2; TRBD2 matches at 10 bases. Germline V lookup: CDR1 MDHEN, CDR2 SYDVKM. The CDR3 loop spans 17 amino acids. V trimming: 3 bases; J trimming: 0 bases; junction bases outside the gene matches: 4. The CDR3 coding sequence is TGTGCCAGCAGTTTCCAGCGGGGGGGCGCGAACACCGGGGAGCTGTTTTTT. Translated: CASSFQRGGANTGELFF.

J is TRBJ2-2 and V is TRBV7-2; 9 bases agree with TRBD1. CDR1 is SGHTA and CDR2 is FQGNSA in the germline V gene. The CDR3 is made up of 14 amino acids. V lost 9 bases and J lost 4; bases outside the gene matches: 6. DNA for the CDR3: TGTGCCAGTTCGGACAGGGGATTCACCGGGGAGCTGTTTTTT. Translation: CASSDRGFTGELFF.

This clonotype was recorded many times. J is TRBJ2-5 and V is TRBV5-1; D call uncertain. Germline loops: CDR1 SGHRS, CDR2 YFSETQ. V shed 6 bases and J shed 4 bases, with 19 bases lying between them. The CDR3 consists of 15 residues. In nucleotides, the CDR3 is TGCGCCAGCACCGAAGGACGCCCGTCGGCAGAGACCCAGTACTTC. Amino acids: CASTEGRPSAETQYF.

Written as DNA, the CDR3 is TGTGCCAGCAGCCCCTACGGGGGCAATTATGAGCAGTTCTTC. Translated, it gives CASSPYGGNYEQFF. The V and J genes are TRBV5-4 and TRBJ2-1; possibly TRBD1 or TRBD2 for D (6 bases each). V was clipped by 4 bases and J by 8 bases, with 16 bases between them. This CDR3 is built from 14 residues. CDR1 is SGHNT, CDR2 YYREEE, per germline (reference sequence).

This clonotype was seen a few times. The gene calls are TRBV10-2 and TRBJ2-7; 10 positions match TRBD1. V was pared by 6 bases and J by 5 bases, with 10 bases of the junction left unmatched. The germline V gene encodes CDR1 WSHSY and CDR2 SAAADI. The CDR3 spans 15 residues. CDR3 nucleotide sequence: TGCGCCAGCAGCGACCCGGGACAGGGGTTAGACGAGCAGTACTTC. The encoded protein is CASSDPGQGLDEQYF.

The sample holds many counts of this clonotype. The chain joins TRBV18 to TRBJ2-1; D possibly corresponds to TRBD2 (5 bases). V gave up 2 bases and J gave up 9 bases, with 11 bases separating them. The CDR3 length is 13 residues. The germline V gene has CDR1 KGHSH and CDR2 LQKENI. The CDR3 reads CASSPVTAGEQFF. DNA for the CDR3: TGTGCCAGCTCACCAGTAACGGCGGGTGAGCAGTTCTTC.

This clonotype was detected ten times or more. This sequence joins TRBV12-3 or TRBV12-4 and TRBJ2-1, with a possible D match to TRBD1 (6 bases). The CDR3 totals 16 residues. Trimming took off 6 bases at V and 0 bases at J, with 15 bases between the two ends. CDR3 loop: CASRSRGPSSYNEQFF. The CDR3 DNA reads TGTGCCAGCAGGTCCAGGGGACCCAGCTCCTACAATGAGCAGTTCTTC.

The chain has TRBV7-9 and TRBJ1-1; D uncertain. In germline, CDR1 is SEHNR, CDR2 FQNEAQ (reference sequence). The germline V and J ends were trimmed by 3 bases and 7 bases, with 12 bases remaining between them. The CDR3 loop spans 13 amino acids. The CDR3 here is CASSFSSSVEAFF. CDR3 DNA: TGTGCCAGCAGCTTCTCTTCGAGCGTTGAAGCTTTCTTT.

The V call is TRBV5-1, the J call TRBJ1-1; D may be TRBD1 (6 bases). Between the trimmed V and J ends, which lost 4 bases and 2 bases, there was a span of 15 bases. This CDR3 comprises 15 residues. From germline, CDR1 is SGHRS and CDR2 YFSETQ. For the CDR3, the DNA is TGCGCCAGCAGCGCCGGACAGCCGATCAACACTGAAGCTTTCTTT. It specifies CASSAGQPINTEAFF.

The genes are TRBV4-3 and TRBJ1-6; D call uncertain. The ends were cut back, 1 base at V and 11 bases at J, with 12 bases in the middle. The CDR3 consists of 14 residues. Per germline, CDR1 LGHNA and CDR2 YSLEER. The CDR3 here is CASSQGGLYAPLHF. CDR3 DNA: TGCGCCAGCAGCCAAGGTGGGCTGTATGCACCCCTCCACTTT.

The V gene is TRBV20-1, the J gene TRBJ1-2, with D unresolved. Per the germline V gene, CDR1 is DFQATT and CDR2 is SNEGSKA (reference sequence). CDR3 length: 11 amino acids. V lost 8 bases and J 6 bases, leaving 13 bases between the germline ends. The CDR3 DNA is TGCAGTAATAGGAAGCGGCATGGCTACACCTTC. It is translated as CSNRKRHGYTF.

The chain employs TRBV7-8 and TRBJ2-3; D is perhaps TRBD1 (5 bases). The germline V and J ends were trimmed by 6 bases and 0 bases, with 10 bases remaining between them. The CDR3 loop spans 14 amino acids. Looked up from germline, CDR1 is SGHVS and CDR2 is FQNEAQ. This chain's CDR3 is CASRSTVSTDTQYF. Here the CDR3 DNA reads TGTGCCAGCAGGTCGACAGTAAGCACAGATACGCAGTATTTT.

In this sample, this clonotype turned up once. CDR3 amino acids: CASSPGTRGVGGAFF. DNA of the CDR3: TGTGCCAGCAGCCCCGGGACAAGGGGCGTGGGGGGGGCTTTCTTT. This sequence joins TRBV12-3 or TRBV12-4 and TRBJ1-1; D possibly corresponds to TRBD1 (6 bases). V gave up 6 bases and J gave up 11 bases, with 25 bases separating them. The CDR3 runs to 15 residues.

The DNA for the CDR3 is TGTGCCAGCAGCTTTACAGGGACCGGATCACCCCTCCACTTT. It specifies CASSFTGTGSPLHF. The rearrangement joins TRBV7-2 to TRBJ1-6; TRBD1 is a possible D gene (6 bases). The CDR3 has 14 amino acids. V lost 3 bases to trimming and J lost 10 bases, with 13 bases between them. Germline loops: CDR1 SGHTA, CDR2 FQGNSA. Drawing the rest from reference TRBV7-2 and TRBJ1-6, the complete variable domain is GAGVSQSPSNKVTEKGKDVELRCDPISGHTALYWYRQSLGQGLEFLIYFQGNSAPDKSGLPSDRFSAERTGGSVSTLTIQRTQQEDSAVYLCASSFTGTGSPLHFGNGTRLTVT.

The table lists this clonotype with many counts. V is TRBV20-1 and J is TRBJ2-2; no firm D call. Per the germline V gene, CDR1 is DFQATT and CDR2 is SNEGSKA (reference sequence). V lost 0 bases and J lost 6, with 11 bases in between. The CDR3 runs 14 residues. CDR3 DNA sequence: TGCAGTGCTAGAGACCAATCAGGTGCCGGGGAGCTGTTTTTT. It is translated as CSARDQSGAGELFF.

Many counts were recorded for this clonotype. The CDR3 is CASSFDRKGDGYTF. CDR3 in DNA: TGCGCCAGCAGCTTTGACAGGAAAGGCGATGGCTACACCTTC. V is TRBV5-1 and J is TRBJ1-2; D may be TRBD1 (6 bases). The ends were cut back, 2 bases at V and 6 bases at J, with 14 bases in the middle. CDR1 is SGHRS and CDR2 is YFSETQ in the germline V gene. The CDR3 is 14 amino acids. Complete variable domain (other parts from reference TRBV5-1 and TRBJ1-2): KAGVTQTPRYLIKTRGQQVTLSCSPISGHRSVSWYQQTPGQGLQFLFEYFSETQRNKGNFPGRFSGRQFSNSRSEMNVSTLELGDSALYLCASSFDRKGDGYTFGSGTRLTVV.

This chain uses TRBV3-1 with TRBJ2-3; D unclear. This CDR3 region has 16 residues. CDR1 LGHDT and CDR2 YNNKEL come from the germline V gene (reference sequence). V was pared by 0 bases and J by 1 base, with 11 bases between. CDR3 amino acids: CASSQDRGAGTDTQYF. CDR3 DNA: TGTGCCAGCAGCCAAGATCGCGGTGCCGGCACAGATACGCAGTATTTT.

This clonotype was seen a few times. The chain joins TRBV12-3 or TRBV12-4 to TRBJ2-1; TRBD2 matches at 10 bases. V lost 5 bases and J lost 0; bases outside the gene matches: 7. CDR3 length equals 17 residues. CDR3 sequence reads: CASSLKRGGSSYNEQFF. In nucleotides, the CDR3 is TGTGCCAGCAGTCTCAAGCGGGGGGGGAGCTCCTACAATGAGCAGTTCTTC.

The chain employs TRBV29-1 and TRBJ2-3; 7 bases map to TRBD2. The J segment lost 0 bases and the V segment lost 7 bases, leaving 13 bases of the junction unmatched. This CDR3 has 16 residues. CDR1 and CDR2 (germline): SQVTM, ANQGSEA. CDR3 loop: CSGRGSAGSSTDTQYF. Written as DNA, the CDR3 is TGCAGCGGAAGAGGTTCAGCGGGGTCTAGCACAGATACGCAGTATTTT.

About this clonotype: This may be a read error: a much more frequent sequence differs by one nucleotide. The rearrangement links TRBV4-3 to TRBJ1-4, with TRBD1 matching over 8 bases. The germline gives CDR1 LGHNA, CDR2 YSLEER. The CDR3 is 14 amino acids. V lost 1 base to trimming and J lost 7 bases; unmatched junction nucleotides: 2. Here the CDR3 DNA reads TGCGCCAGCAGCCAAGGACAGGGGAGTGAAAAACTGTTTTTT. Translated, it gives CASSQGQGSEKLFF.

V gene TRBV29-1 combines with J gene TRBJ1-1; D not resolved. The CDR3 consists of 11 residues. V gave up 1 base and J gave up 7 bases, with 7 bases separating them. Germline lookup yields CDR1 SQVTM and CDR2 ANQGSEA. Written as DNA, the CDR3 is TGCAGCGTTGAAGGAGAGGGTGAAGCTTTCTTT. Amino acids: CSVEGEGEAFF.

This clonotype was seen a few times. The chain links TRBV18 to TRBJ1-5, with D possibly being TRBD1 (6 bases). CDR1 KGHSH and CDR2 LQKENI come from the germline V gene. Trimming took 4 bases from V and 5 from J, leaving 12 bases between them. The length of the CDR3 is 14 residues. The CDR3 is CASSQGGFDQPQHF. The CDR3 bases are TGTGCCAGCTCACAGGGGGGATTCGATCAGCCCCAGCATTTT.

The chain joins TRBV5-1 to TRBJ2-4; D is unresolved. The CDR3 runs to 13 residues. The V end lost 2 bases, the J end lost 8 bases, and 11 bases lay between the germline ends. CDR1 is SGHRS, CDR2 YFSETQ, per germline. CDR3: CASSFLVEDIQYF. The CDR3 DNA reads as TGCGCCAGCAGCTTTTTGGTCGAGGACATTCAGTACTTC.

This clonotype was found a few times. CDR3 nucleotide sequence: TGTGCCAGCAGCTCTGCTAGCGGCCCGTCGAATGAGCAGTTCTTC. Encoded protein: CASSSASGPSNEQFF. The J gene is TRBJ2-1, the V gene TRBV7-2; 7 nucleotides match TRBD2. Germline-derived CDR1 and CDR2 are SGHTA and FQGNSA. Germline trimming cut 4 bases from V and 7 bases from J; bases unmatched to any gene: 10. The CDR3 runs 15 residues.

The V and J genes are TRBV5-1 and TRBJ1-1; D remains unclear. Trimming cost V 4 bases and J 4 bases, with 17 bases left between them. The CDR3 has 15 amino acids. Per the germline V gene, CDR1 is SGHRS and CDR2 is YFSETQ. As DNA, the CDR3 is TGCGCCAGCAGCCAGACCCGGGTCGGAGGCACTGAAGCTTTCTTT. It is translated as CASSQTRVGGTEAFF. Combining the CDR3 with reference TRBV5-1 and TRBJ1-1 gives the whole variable domain KAGVTQTPRYLIKTRGQQVTLSCSPISGHRSVSWYQQTPGQGLQFLFEYFSETQRNKGNFPGRFSGRQFSNSRSEMNVSTLELGDSALYLCASSQTRVGGTEAFFGQGTRLTVV.